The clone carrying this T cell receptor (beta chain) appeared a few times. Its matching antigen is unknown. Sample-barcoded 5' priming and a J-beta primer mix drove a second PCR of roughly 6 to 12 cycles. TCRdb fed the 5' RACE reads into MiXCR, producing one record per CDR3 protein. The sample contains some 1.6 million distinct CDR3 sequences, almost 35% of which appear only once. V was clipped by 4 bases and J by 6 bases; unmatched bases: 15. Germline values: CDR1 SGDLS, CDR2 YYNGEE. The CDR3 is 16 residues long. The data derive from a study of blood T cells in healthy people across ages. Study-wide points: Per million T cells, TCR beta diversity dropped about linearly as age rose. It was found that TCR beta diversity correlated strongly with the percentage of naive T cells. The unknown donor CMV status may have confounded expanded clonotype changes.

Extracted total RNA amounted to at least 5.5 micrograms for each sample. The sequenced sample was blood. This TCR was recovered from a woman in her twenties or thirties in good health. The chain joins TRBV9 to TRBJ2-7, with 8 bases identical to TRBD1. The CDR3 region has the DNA TGTGCCAGCAGCCTAAACCCCGGGACAGGTCCGGGCGAGCAGTACTTC. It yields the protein CASSLNPGTGPGEQYF.